The subject of this entry is one TCR beta chain. There is no known antigen for this receptor. One end of the junction fails to match germline, which may point to a read error. This CDR3 is also generated by other DNA sequences in the sample. For CDR1 and CDR2, the germline V gene (reference sequence) lists MNHEY and SMNVEV. Counted from cysteine to phenylalanine, this CDR3 has 13 amino acids. Only CDR3 DNA is held: 39 bases, read in frame from base 1. The CDR3 regions of human TCRbeta chains were subjected to immunosequencing. The authors processed their data as follows. TCRs in the repertoires were matched against a reference library of SARS-CoV-2-specific TCRs that had been generated with the MIRA antigen-specificity platform. Breadth was defined as the fraction of unique TCRs that were SARS-CoV-2-associated, and depth was defined as the fraction of total T cells that were SARS-CoV-2-associated. Using the MIRA data, each spike-specific TCR was mapped to the spike region that the TCR reacts to and placed in a CD4 or CD8 class. Log10-transformed breadth and depth values were compared by one-way ANOVA with Sidak's multiple comparisons tests. TCRdb's version of the immuneACCESS table is confined to in-frame rearrangements and falls short of the full clone set. An unresolved V gene accounts for under half of the shortfall where checked; the remainder is of unknown origin. V and J calls plus clone size are reproduced from that table; the DNA served to infer D and trimming. The sample table holds more than 150,000 clones, of which around 90% were seen once. Together, the top ten hold 1.3% of the sample.

The time point tag for this specimen amounts to: about 28 days (+/-7) after the second vaccine dose. AZD1222 recipients given second doses at about 4 weeks or at about 12 weeks were pooled, since spike-specific TCR depth and breadth were not found to differ between the two schedules. The vaccinee samples were drawn from two UK trials, COV001 and COV002, one of which was a single-blind randomized controlled phase 2/3 trial testing AZD1222 (ChAdOx1 nCoV-19) in healthy adults. For TCRbeta chain sequencing, PBMC samples were collected from trial participants at day 0 and at day 28 after the second dose. The data stem from a study of T cell responses to AZD1222 COVID-19 vaccine (dated by TCRdb to about 2021). Looking at the study overall: TCR sequencing was performed for some 250 trial participants, of whom 200 to 220 were given two doses of AZD1222 and 26 were given two doses of MenACWY control vaccine. Trial participants were enrolled by age into 18-55, 56-69 and 70-plus year subgroups, with roughly 150, 30 and 60 TCR-sequenced participants respectively.

General conclusions and limits of the study: Because no day 14 peak-response samples were available, the repertoires could be characterized only after the peak T cell response. Reportedly, close to half of the unique spike-specific TCRs recognized epitopes lying outside the regions that are mutated in the B.1.351 and B.1.1.7 variants. Participants were mostly white British, with more females than males. The authors suggested clonal diversity may have been underestimated. Conclusions about previously exposed vaccinees are limited because only five to seven AZD1222 recipients were SARS-CoV-2 seropositive at baseline. Spike-specific TCR breadth and depth rose significantly after two AZD1222 doses compared with day 0 and with MenACWY recipients. The whole spike protein was spanned by vaccine-associated CD4 TCRs, and dominant responses were seen in regions 160-218 and 743-854. In the small 56-69-year group, the increase in depth fell short of significance, most likely because of low power.

The chain is encoded by TRBV27 joined to TRBJ2-7; 7 junctional bases match TRBD1. This TCR derives from an adult who received the AZD1222 COVID-19 vaccine. The sample here was peripheral blood, taken 28 days after the second AZD1222 dose. The CDR3 is CASSFQGDYEQYF. The sequenced DNA: TGTGCTAGCAGTTTCCAGGGGGACTACGAGCAGTACTTC.